This T cell receptor beta chain was obtained from a study of T cell repertoires in cytomegalovirus infection. The germline V gene encodes CDR1 SEHNR and CDR2 FQNEAQ (reference sequence). The ends lost 4 bases at V and 2 bases at J; junction bases unmatched: 7. CDR3 length: 16 residues. This clonotype appeared many times. What it binds is unknown. Each CDR3 protein gets one entry after TCRdb re-called the reads with MiXCR. The sample shows 680,000 or so distinct CDR3 sequences, around 32% of them seen only once. The V call is TRBV7-9, the J call TRBJ2-1; 8 bases fit TRBD2. The clonotype was recovered from a human donor in good health (CMV status not recorded). Some clones in this sample may be carry-over from other donors' samples. Material: cultured PBMCs, obtained from culture after CMV antigen stimulation. CDR3 loop: CASSSRTGLAYNEQFF. The CDR3 DNA is TGTGCCAGCAGCTCCCGTACGGGACTAGCCTACAATGAGCAGTTCTTC.